These 7 T cell receptor beta chains were sequenced from one sample in a study of a mutant IDH1 vaccine in newly diagnosed glioma. Their antigens remain unidentified. This sample's time point: week 35, safety follow-up. It was 300 ug of mutant IDH1 20-mer peptide that made up each vaccine dose, given with topical imiquimod. Sequencing was performed with immunoSEQ multiplex PCR; in TCRdb, only in-frame clones are kept and a portion is missing. The repertoire holds about 48,000 clones, with approximately 80% as singletons. The starting material was PBMCs, obtained from a glioma patient whose treatment included an IDH1 peptide vaccine. The receptors originated from a middle-aged man with glioma.

The DNA for the CDR3 is TGTGCCAGCAGTTACAAGGAGGGCCCCTACGAGCAGTACTTC. Translation: CASSYKEGPYEQYF. The V and J genes are TRBV6-6 and TRBJ2-7; D is perhaps TRBD2 (6 bases). Germline CDR1 reads MNHNY; CDR2 reads SVGAGI (reference sequence). The CDR3 extends over 14 amino acids. Trimming removed 2 bases at V and 2 bases at J, with 10 bases between.

This clone was seen a handful of times. The chain links TRBV11-2 to TRBJ2-5; the match to TRBD2 covers 10 bases. Germline V gene lookup returns CDR1 SGHAT and CDR2 FQNNGV. CDR3 length: 15 residues. Germline trimming cut 5 bases from V and 5 bases from J; bases unmatched to any gene: 8. CDR3 region: CASSQSGGAAETQYF. As DNA, the CDR3 is TGTGCCAGCAGCCAAAGCGGGGGGGCGGCGGAGACCCAGTACTTC.

V and J are TRBV18 and TRBJ1-1, with D hard to call. CDR3 size: 12 residues. V lost 2 bases and J lost 8, with 9 bases in between. Germline CDR1 and CDR2: KGHSH and LQKENI. The chain's CDR3 is CASSPGYIEAFF. CDR3 nucleotide sequence: TGTGCCAGCTCACCAGGGTACATAGAAGCTTTCTTT.

The chain is built from TRBV7-9 and TRBJ2-5; perhaps TRBD1 as D (5 bases). V lost 6 bases and J 2 bases, leaving 16 bases between the germline ends. The CDR3 has 15 amino acids. Germline V lookup: CDR1 SEHNR, CDR2 FQNEAQ (reference sequence). For the CDR3, the DNA is TGTGCCAGCAGTCGCCAATGGGGCGAACAAGAGACCCAGTACTTC. This codes for CASSRQWGEQETQYF.

The gene calls are TRBV12-5 and TRBJ1-6; D is unclear. Germline V lookup: CDR1 LGHNT, CDR2 FRNRAP. Trimming left V 6 bases short and J 5 bases short, with 5 bases between. The CDR3 totals 12 residues. The CDR3 DNA follows: TGTGCTAGTGGACACAATAATTCACCCCTCCACTTT. Residues: CASGHNNSPLHF.

V gene TRBV5-1 combines with J gene TRBJ2-5; D unresolved. CDR1 is SGHRS and CDR2 is YFSETQ in the germline V gene. The V and J ends lost 2 bases and 5 bases respectively, with 10 bases between them. The CDR3 loop spans 13 amino acids. Here the CDR3 reads CASSFPEGETQYF. The CDR3 nucleotides read TGCGCCAGCAGCTTCCCCGAAGGTGAGACCCAGTACTTC.

This chain joins TRBV6-5 and TRBJ2-7; D may be TRBD1 or TRBD2 (5 bases each). The V end was cut by 0 bases, the J end by 1 base, with 13 bases between. Germline CDR1 and CDR2: MNHEY and SVGAGI. CDR3 length: 16 amino acids. The CDR3, as DNA: TGTGCCAGCAGTTACTCGGGGACCGGTGGGTCCTACGAGCAGTACTTC. It encodes CASSYSGTGGSYEQYF.